This entry features one TCR beta chain sequence. Its antigen is currently unknown. This sample was included in a study of T cells in Graves' hyperthyroidism and ophthalmopathy. Study background: Peripheral blood was obtained at initial diagnosis, preceding any treatment. Study-wide points: Stable hyperthyroidism and ophthalmopathy were separated using 13 V-J signatures.

The germline V gene has CDR1 LNHDA and CDR2 SQIVND (reference sequence). Trimming removed 6 bases from V and 6 bases from J, with 12 bases in between. This CDR3 comprises 14 residues. These patients, aged 18 to 65, had recently diagnosed hyperthyroidism lasting under 2 months. Fresh 10 ml peripheral blood yielded PBMCs. TCR beta CDR3 region amplification was performed from RNA transcripts. RT-PCR in the first round (using the HTBI primer set) targeted the TCR CDR3. Each CDR3 protein gets one entry after TCRdb re-called the multiplex PCR reads with MiXCR. The data show approximately 400,000 distinct CDR3 sequences, approximately 13% seen once.

This chain links TRBV19 with TRBJ1-6; a weak D match, TRBD1 (5 bases). Sequencing used blood. The sequence came from a man aged 25 to 45 with Graves' hyperthyroidism that later progressed to Graves' ophthalmopathy. The CDR3 sequence is CASSPGGGNSPLHF. In DNA, the CDR3 is TGTGCCAGTAGCCCCGGGGGGGGTAATTCACCCCTCCACTTT. Using reference TRBV19 and TRBJ1-6 for the parts outside the CDR3, the full variable domain is DGGITQSPKYLFRKEGQNVTLSCEQNLNHDAMYWYRQDPGQGLRLIYYSQIVNDFQKGDIAEGYSVSREKKESFPLTVTSAQKNPTAFYLCASSPGGGNSPLHFGNGTRLTVT.